The clone carrying this TCR beta chain has just one count. Its specificity is unknown. This specimen comes from a study of vaccination effects on CD4 cells after COVID-19. Study context: Culturing of 2 million to 2.5 million PBMC per well took place with about 9 IU/ml IL-2 and about 9.3 ug/ml peptides.

Libraries were prepared by immunoSEQ multiplex PCR; TCRdb keeps only in-frame clonotypes and omits some of them. Here the sample spans approximately 61,000 clones, approximately 81% being singletons. Subsequent to 10 days of culture, CD4+ T cells were isolated. Everyone in the study got two shots of either the BNT162b2 or mRNA-1273 vaccine. The germline V gene encodes CDR1 SNHLY and CDR2 FYNNEI. Trimming cost V 9 bases and J 6 bases; bases outside gene matches: 8. There are 13 residues in the CDR3. The starting material was CD4+ T cells from PBMCs cultured without peptide, obtained after COVID-19 vaccination. The receptor's source is a human donor who received a COVID-19 vaccine. The chain couples TRBV2 to TRBJ1-2; 9 nucleotides agree with TRBD1. CDR3 DNA sequence: TGTGCCAGTGACAGGGGGAATAGTGATGGCTACACCTTC. It translates to CASDRGNSDGYTF.